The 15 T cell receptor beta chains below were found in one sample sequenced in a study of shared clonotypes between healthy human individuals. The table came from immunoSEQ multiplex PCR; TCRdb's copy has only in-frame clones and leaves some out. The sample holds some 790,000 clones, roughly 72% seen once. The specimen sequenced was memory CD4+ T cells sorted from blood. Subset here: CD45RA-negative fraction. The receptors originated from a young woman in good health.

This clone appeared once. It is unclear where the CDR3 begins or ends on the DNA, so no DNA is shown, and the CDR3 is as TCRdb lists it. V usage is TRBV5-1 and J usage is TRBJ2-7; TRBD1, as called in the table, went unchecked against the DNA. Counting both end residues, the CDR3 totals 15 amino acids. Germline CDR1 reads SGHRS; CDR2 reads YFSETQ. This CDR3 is CASSLGDSTSGEQYF.

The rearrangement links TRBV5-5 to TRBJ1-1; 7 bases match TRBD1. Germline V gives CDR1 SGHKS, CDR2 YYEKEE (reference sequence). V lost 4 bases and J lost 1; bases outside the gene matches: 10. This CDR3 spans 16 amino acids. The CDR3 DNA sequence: TGTGCCAGCAGCCGACCGCCGACAGGGCCGAACACTGAAGCTTTCTTT. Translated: CASSRPPTGPNTEAFF.

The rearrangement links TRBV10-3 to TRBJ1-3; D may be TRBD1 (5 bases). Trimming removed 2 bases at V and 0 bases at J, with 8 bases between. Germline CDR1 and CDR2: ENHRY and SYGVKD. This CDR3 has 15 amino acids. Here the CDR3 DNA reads TGTGCCATCAGTGAGAGACAGAGCTCTGGAAACACCATATATTTT. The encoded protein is CAISERQSSGNTIYF.

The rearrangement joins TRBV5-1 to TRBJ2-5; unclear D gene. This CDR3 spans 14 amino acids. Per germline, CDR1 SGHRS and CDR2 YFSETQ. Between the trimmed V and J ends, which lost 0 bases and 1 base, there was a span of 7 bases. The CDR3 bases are TGCGCCAGCAGCTTGGCCCGTGGCCAAGAGACCCAGTACTTC. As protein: CASSLARGQETQYF.

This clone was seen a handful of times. Written as DNA, the CDR3 is TGCGCCAGCAGCTTGGTTTCGGGAGAGGGAGAGACCCAGTACTTC. Protein sequence: CASSLVSGEGETQYF. V usage is TRBV5-1 and J usage is TRBJ2-5; weak D call: TRBD2 (6 bases). Germline CDR1 SGHRS, CDR2 YFSETQ. The V and J ends lost 0 bases and 4 bases respectively, with 13 bases between them. The CDR3 consists of 15 residues.

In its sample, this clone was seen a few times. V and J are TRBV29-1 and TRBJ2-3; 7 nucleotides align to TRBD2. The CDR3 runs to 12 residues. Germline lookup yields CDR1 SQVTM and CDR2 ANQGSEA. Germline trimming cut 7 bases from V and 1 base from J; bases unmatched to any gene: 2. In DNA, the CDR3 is TGCAGCGGAACTAGCGGCACAGATACGCAGTATTTT. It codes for CSGTSGTDTQYF.

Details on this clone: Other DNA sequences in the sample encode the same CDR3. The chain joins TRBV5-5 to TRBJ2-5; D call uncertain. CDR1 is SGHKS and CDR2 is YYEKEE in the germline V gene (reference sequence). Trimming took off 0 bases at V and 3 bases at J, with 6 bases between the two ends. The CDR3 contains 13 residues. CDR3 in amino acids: CASSLGGKETQYF. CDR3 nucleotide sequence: TGTGCCAGCAGCTTGGGAGGAAAAGAGACCCAGTACTTC.

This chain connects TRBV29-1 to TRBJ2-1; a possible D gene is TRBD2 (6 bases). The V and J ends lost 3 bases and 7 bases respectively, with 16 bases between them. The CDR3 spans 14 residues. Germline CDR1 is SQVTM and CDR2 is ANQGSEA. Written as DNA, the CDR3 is TGCAGCGTTGAGATACTAGCATCTTTGAATGAGCAGTTCTTC. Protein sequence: CSVEILASLNEQFF.

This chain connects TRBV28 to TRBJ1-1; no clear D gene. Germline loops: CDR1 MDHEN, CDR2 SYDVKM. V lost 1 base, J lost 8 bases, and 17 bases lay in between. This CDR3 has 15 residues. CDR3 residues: CASSLSRAGPKEAFF. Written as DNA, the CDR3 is TGTGCCAGCAGTTTATCCAGAGCCGGCCCAAAGGAAGCTTTCTTT.

The CDR3 DNA is TGTGCCAGCACCCAATCTCCAACTAATGAAAAACTGTTTTTT. Amino acid sequence: CASTQSPTNEKLFF. This chain uses TRBV7-6 with TRBJ1-4; D is ambiguous. The CDR3 extends over 14 amino acids. Germline CDR1 reads SGHVS; CDR2 reads FNYEAQ. The germline V and J ends were trimmed by 7 bases and 0 bases, with 9 bases remaining between them. Full variable domain (rest looked up from reference TRBV7-6 and TRBJ1-4): GAGVSQSPRYKVTKRGQDVALRCDPISGHVSLYWYRQALGQGPEFLTYFNYEAQQDKSGLPNDRFSAERPEGSISTLTIQRTEQRDSAMYRCASTQSPTNEKLFFGSGTQLSVL.

CDR3: CASSLASVLAGGRYEQYF. DNA of the CDR3: TGTGCCAGCAGCCTCGCTAGCGTTTTAGCGGGAGGTCGCTACGAGCAGTACTTC. This chain joins TRBV28 and TRBJ2-7; TRBD2 matches 10 bases. J was trimmed by 3 bases and V by 6 bases; bases with no gene match: 17. Germline V gene sequence: CDR1 MDHEN, CDR2 SYDVKM. The CDR3 has 18 residues.

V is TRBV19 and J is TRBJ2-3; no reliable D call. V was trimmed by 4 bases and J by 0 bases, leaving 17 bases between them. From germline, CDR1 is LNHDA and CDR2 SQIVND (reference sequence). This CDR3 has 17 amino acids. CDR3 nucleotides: TGTGCCAGTAGTAGCCTGGGGATCGACCCTAGCACAGATACGCAGTATTTT. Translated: CASSSLGIDPSTDTQYF.

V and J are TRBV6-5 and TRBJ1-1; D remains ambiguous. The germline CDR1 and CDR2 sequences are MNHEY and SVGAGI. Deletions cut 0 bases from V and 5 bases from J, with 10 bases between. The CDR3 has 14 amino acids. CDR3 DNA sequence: TGTGCCAGCAGTTACTCGATCGGGTGGACTGAAGCTTTCTTT. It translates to CASSYSIGWTEAFF.

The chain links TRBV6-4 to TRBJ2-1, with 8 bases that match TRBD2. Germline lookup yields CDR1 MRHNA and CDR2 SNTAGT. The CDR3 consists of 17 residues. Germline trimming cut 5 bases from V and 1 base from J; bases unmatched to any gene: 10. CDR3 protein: CASSTGSAGVSYNEQFF. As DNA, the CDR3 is TGTGCCAGCAGTACCGGGTCAGCGGGAGTTTCCTACAATGAGCAGTTCTTC.

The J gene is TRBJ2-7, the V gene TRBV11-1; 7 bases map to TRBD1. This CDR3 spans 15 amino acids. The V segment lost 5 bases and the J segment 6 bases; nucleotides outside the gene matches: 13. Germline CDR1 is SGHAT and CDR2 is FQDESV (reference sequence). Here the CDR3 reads CASSHRQGPRGEQYF. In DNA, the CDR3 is TGTGCCAGCAGCCATAGACAGGGCCCCAGAGGCGAGCAGTACTTC.